Reported below is one T cell receptor beta chain. Original methodology: How many nucleated cells were present was estimated from reference gene primer amplification. The assay was immunoSEQ multiplex PCR, and TCRdb's table has in-frame clones only and misses some. The V and J calls and clone size are taken from that table; D and trimming were inferred from the DNA. This sample carries about 320,000 clones, approximately 88% of them seen once, and the ten largest clones take approximately 5%. The sample is drawn from a study of blood T cell repertoires in COVID-19. About the research overall: Samples of COVID-19 (acute and convalescent) were obtained from the United States, Italy and Spain. Nucleic acid was either cDNA or gDNA, and it came from T cells, B-cell-depleted T cells, or PBMCs.

The V gene's germline CDR1 is SGHNT and CDR2 YYREEE (reference sequence). The CDR3 contains 14 residues. Unmatched junction bases numbered 7, after V lost 4 bases and J lost 5 bases. The origin of this receptor is a man in his sixties who had recovered from COVID-19. Sequences were obtained from PBMCs or T cells enriched from blood (not recorded which). The chain is built from TRBV5-4 and TRBJ2-5, with TRBD2 identical over 8 bases. The CDR3 here is CASSRAGAGETQYF. Here the CDR3 DNA reads TGTGCCAGCAGCCGAGCGGGAGCGGGTGAGACCCAGTACTTC. Supplemented by reference TRBV5-4 and TRBJ2-5, the full variable domain reads ETGVTQSPTHLIKTRGQQVTLRCSSQSGHNTVSWYQQALGQGPQFIFQYYREEENGRGNFPPRFSGLQFPNYSSELNVNALELDDSALYLCASSRAGAGETQYFGPGTRLLVL.